Listed here is a single TCR beta chain. This entry is derived from a study of blood T cell repertoires in COVID-19. The overall study: From T cells, B-cell-depleted T cells, or PBMCs came the material, which was cDNA or gDNA.

Enrolment of Seattle patients took place during active infection, and they were followed longitudinally. In the original processing: Amplification with reference gene primers provided the estimates of nucleated cell counts. Sequencing used immunoSEQ multiplex PCR; TCRdb keeps in-frame clones, though not all of them. V and J calls and clone size are those listed in that table; D and trimming were worked out from the DNA. The table shows about 210,000 clones, with around four fifths occurring only once. Per the germline V gene, CDR1 is MDHEN and CDR2 is SYDVKM. This CDR3 is built from 16 residues. V lost 3 bases and J 5 bases, leaving 20 bases between the germline ends.

The clonotype originates from a woman aged 80 or older with COVID-19, enrolled during active disease. Sequenced material: peripheral blood. The genes are TRBV28 and TRBJ2-7; maybe TRBD1 (5 bases). CDR3 nucleotides: TGTGCCAGCAGTTTGCAGGGCATGCTAGGTGGCGACGAGCAGTACTTC. Amino acids: CASSLQGMLGGDEQYF.